This entry lists 14 T cell receptor beta chains sequenced from one sample in a study of T-cell memory formation after mild COVID-19. Each CDR3 protein is one row after TCRdb ran MiXCR on the 5' RACE reads. In the table there are some 410,000 distinct CDR3 sequences, 23% of which are singletons. Sequences were obtained from PBMCs or a T cell subset sorted from them (not recorded which). These receptors all stem from an adult woman who had mild COVID-19 (a few samples of this study predate the infection). Cell type and time point are not known.

This clonotype has a handful of counts. This sequence joins TRBV7-9 and TRBJ1-2; D is unresolved. V was cut by 5 bases and J by 3 bases, with 13 bases left in between. The germline CDR1 and CDR2 sequences are SEHNR and FQNEAQ (reference sequence). The CDR3 runs 14 residues. This CDR3 reads CASSPRVFYYGYTF. CDR3 in DNA: TGTGCCAGCAGCCCCCGGGTCTTTTACTATGGCTACACCTTC. The whole variable domain, filled in from reference TRBV7-9 and TRBJ1-2, reads DTGVSQNPRHKITKRGQNVTFRCDPISEHNRLYWYRQTLGQGPEFLTYFQNEAQLEKSRLLSDRFSAERPKGSFSTLEIQRTEQGDSAMYLCASSPRVFYYGYTFGSGTRLTVV.

V is TRBV9 and J is TRBJ1-2, with 7 bases lining up with TRBD1. V shed 4 bases and J 7 bases; nucleotides not matched to a gene: 4. From germline, CDR1 is SGDLS and CDR2 YYNGEE. The CDR3 is made up of 12 amino acids. The CDR3 here is CASSSNRGGYTF. In nucleotides, the CDR3 is TGTGCCAGCAGCTCGAACAGGGGTGGCTACACCTTC.

V is TRBV23-1 and J is TRBJ2-3, with TRBD1 matching over 10 bases. TRBV23-1 carries the ORF label, with uncertain function. The CDR3 is 15 residues long. J was trimmed by 4 bases and V by 4 bases; bases with no gene match: 5. The CDR3 coding sequence is TGCGCCAGCAGTCGCTGGACAGGGGGGGCAGATACGCAGTATTTT. Residues: CASSRWTGGADTQYF.

The table lists this clonotype with a few counts. An end of the junction differs from the germline gene, which may be a read error. The genes are TRBV5-4 and TRBJ1-6, with 8 bases identical to TRBD1. This CDR3 contains 13 residues. Germline assignment: CDR1 SGHNT and CDR2 YYREEE (reference sequence). The CDR3 DNA follows: TGTGCCAGCAGCCCATGGGGACAGGAGGCCGCAAACTTT. Translation gives CASSPWGQEAANF.

DNA of the CDR3: TGTGCCAGTAGTCTCAGAATCCCGAGCTCCTATAATTCACCCCTCCACTTT. Amino acid sequence: CASSLRIPSSYNSPLHF. The chain combines TRBV19 with TRBJ1-6, with D unresolved. The CDR3 is made up of 17 amino acids. CDR1 LNHDA and CDR2 SQIVND come from the germline V gene (reference sequence). The V gene lost 5 bases and the J gene lost 0 bases, with 14 bases spanning the gap.

This clonotype occurred a few times. The J gene is TRBJ1-1, the V gene TRBV29-1; D not certain. Deletions cut 2 bases from V and 7 bases from J, with 8 bases between. The germline V gene has CDR1 SQVTM and CDR2 ANQGSEA. The CDR3 totals 11 residues. CDR3 protein: CSVEMGYEAFF. As DNA, the CDR3 is TGCAGCGTTGAAATGGGGTATGAAGCTTTCTTT.

V is TRBV7-2 and J is TRBJ2-5; the match to TRBD2 covers 11 bases. This CDR3 has 17 amino acids. The J segment lost 3 bases and the V segment lost 0 bases, leaving 6 bases of the junction unmatched. The germline V gene encodes CDR1 SGHTA and CDR2 FQGNSA. CDR3 in amino acids: CASSLAISGRGKETQYF. The CDR3 bases are TGTGCCAGCAGCTTAGCGATTAGCGGGAGGGGAAAAGAGACCCAGTACTTC. The complete variable domain, with remaining parts taken from reference TRBV7-2 and TRBJ2-5, reads GAGVSQSPSNKVTEKGKDVELRCDPISGHTALYWYRQSLGQGLEFLIYFQGNSAPDKSGLPSDRFSAERTGGSVSTLTIQRTQQEDSAVYLCASSLAISGRGKETQYFGPGTRLLVL.

Only a few counts were recorded for this clonotype. The chain couples TRBV5-1 to TRBJ2-7; D is possibly TRBD2 (6 bases). V gave up 3 bases and J gave up 3 bases, with 19 bases separating them. From germline, CDR1 is SGHRS and CDR2 YFSETQ. The CDR3 is 16 residues long. The CDR3 reads CASSSVPGEEGYEQYF. The CDR3 nucleotides read TGCGCCAGCAGCTCGGTTCCCGGGGAGGAGGGCTACGAGCAGTACTTC.

CDR3: CASSLEISRTFF. DNA for the CDR3: TGTGCCAGCAGCTTAGAGATCAGTCGTACTTTCTTT. The rearrangement joins TRBV7-9 to TRBJ1-1; D uncertain. This CDR3 is 12 amino acids long. The germline V gene has CDR1 SEHNR and CDR2 FQNEAQ (reference sequence). Trimming left V 1 base short and J 12 bases short, with 12 bases between. Full variable domain (missing parts from reference TRBV7-9 and TRBJ1-1): DTGVSQNPRHKITKRGQNVTFRCDPISEHNRLYWYRQTLGQGPEFLTYFQNEAQLEKSRLLSDRFSAERPKGSFSTLEIQRTEQGDSAMYLCASSLEISRTFFGQGTRLTVV.

The chain is built from TRBV4-2 and TRBJ1-2, with D possibly being TRBD1 (5 bases). The V gene's germline CDR1 is LGHNA and CDR2 YNFKEQ. V shed 0 bases and J shed 6 bases, with 8 bases lying between them. The length of the CDR3 is 13 residues. The DNA of the CDR3 is TGTGCCAGCAGCCAAGATTGGGGGAATGGCTACACCTTC. It codes for CASSQDWGNGYTF.

This clonotype was observed a few times. This chain connects TRBV30 to TRBJ2-2; 10 bases are shared with TRBD2. Germline CDR1 GTSNPN, CDR2 SVGIG (reference sequence). This CDR3 is 15 amino acids long. V lost 7 bases to trimming and J lost 2 bases; unmatched junction nucleotides: 7. This chain's CDR3 is CASPQRGGNTGELFF. As DNA, the CDR3 is TGTGCCTCACCCCAGCGGGGGGGTAACACCGGGGAGCTGTTTTTT.

In its sample, this clonotype was seen a few times. This rearrangement joins TRBV21-1 to TRBJ2-1; TRBD1 was called by the table and not checked on the DNA. TRBV21-1 is described as a pseudogene. The CDR3 extends over 15 amino acids. CDR3 bases: TGTGCCAGCAGCACGACAGGGGGAAAGGCCAATGAGCAGTTCTTC. This translates into CASSTTGGKANEQFF.

CDR3 DNA: TGTGCCAGCAGCCCACCCTTGAGTGAGTTTAACTATGGCTACACCTTC. Translated, it gives CASSPPLSEFNYGYTF. The chain combines TRBV7-6 with TRBJ1-2, with D unresolved. In germline, CDR1 is SGHVS, CDR2 FNYEAQ. V lost 5 bases, J lost 1 base, and 17 bases lay in between. CDR3 length equals 16 residues.

This clonotype was seen a handful of times. The chain links TRBV5-6 to TRBJ2-5, with D uncertain. In germline, CDR1 is SGHDT, CDR2 YYEEEE. This CDR3 has 13 residues. V shed 0 bases and J shed 2 bases, with 5 bases lying between them. In DNA, the CDR3 is TGTGCCAGCAGCTTGGAGCAGCAAGAGACCCAGTACTTC. It is translated as CASSLEQQETQYF.